This record concerns one T cell receptor (beta chain) sequence. Antigen specificity is unknown. This PCR relied on a set of 60 Vbeta primers and 13 Jbeta primers. Sequenced by immunoSEQ multiplex PCR; TCRdb stores in-frame clones only, minus some. The sample has about 130,000 clones; 73% are singletons. This cohort consisted of healthy bone marrow donors. Unrecorded immune exposures were likely, despite nominal health at sampling. This entry is derived from a study of cytomegalovirus exposure and HLA in healthy donors. The CDR3 loop spans 16 amino acids. The V and J ends lost 6 bases and 0 bases respectively, with 14 bases between them. Germline V lookup: CDR1 SNHLY, CDR2 FYNNEI. Study-wide points: A few of the chains that were CMV-associated were confirmed in vitro to be specific for CMV antigens.

Sample: PBMCs. J is TRBJ1-4 and V is TRBV2; D might be TRBD1 (5 bases). The source of this sequence is a woman aged 40 to 50 in good health and CMV-seropositive. CDR3 protein: CASRTGLTATNEKLFF. CDR3 nucleotide sequence: TGTGCCAGCAGAACGGGTTTGACAGCAACTAATGAAAAACTGTTTTTT.